One sample yielded the 2 T cell receptor beta chains listed below, sequenced in a study of blood T cell repertoires in COVID-19. Clones were read by immunoSEQ multiplex PCR, and TCRdb kept only the in-frame ones, dropping some. The table includes a few hundred thousand clones, 65% to 90% detected once. What was sequenced was peripheral blood. These receptors were collected from a woman aged 50 to 65 with acute or convalescent COVID-19.

The chain employs TRBV5-6 and TRBJ2-5, with unresolved D. V was cut by 2 bases and J by 7 bases, with 9 bases left in between. The V gene's germline CDR1 is SGHDT and CDR2 YYEEEE. The length of the CDR3 is 12 residues. The CDR3 DNA reads TGTGCCAGCAGCTTAGCCGCTGCGACCCAGTACTTC. Its translation: CASSLAAATQYF.

The chain joins TRBV19 to TRBJ1-3; D not resolved. Germline V gene sequence: CDR1 LNHDA, CDR2 SQIVND (reference sequence). V was cut by 0 bases and J by 2 bases, with 8 bases left in between. The CDR3 length is 15 residues. The CDR3 here is CASSIDETAGNTIYF. The CDR3 nucleotides read TGTGCCAGTAGTATAGATGAAACAGCTGGAAACACCATATATTTT.